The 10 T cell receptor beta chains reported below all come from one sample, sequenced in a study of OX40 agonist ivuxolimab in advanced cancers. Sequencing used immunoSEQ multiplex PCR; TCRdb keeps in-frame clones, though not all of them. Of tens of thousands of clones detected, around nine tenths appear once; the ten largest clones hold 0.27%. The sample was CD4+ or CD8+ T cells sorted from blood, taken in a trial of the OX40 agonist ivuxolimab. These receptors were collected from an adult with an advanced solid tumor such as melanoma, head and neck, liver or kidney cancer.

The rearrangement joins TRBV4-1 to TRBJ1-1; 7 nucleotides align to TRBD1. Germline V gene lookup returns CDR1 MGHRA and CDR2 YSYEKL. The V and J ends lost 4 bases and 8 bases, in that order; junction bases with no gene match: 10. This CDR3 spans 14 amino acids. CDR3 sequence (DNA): TGCGCCAGCAGCCCCAGAGAGACAGGGAGGGAAGCTTTCTTT. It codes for CASSPRETGREAFF.

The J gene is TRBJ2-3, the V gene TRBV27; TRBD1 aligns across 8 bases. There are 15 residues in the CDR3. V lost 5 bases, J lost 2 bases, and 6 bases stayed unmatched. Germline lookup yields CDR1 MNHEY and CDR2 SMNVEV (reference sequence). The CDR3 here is CASSRTGLVTDTQYF. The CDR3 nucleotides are TGTGCCAGCAGTCGGACAGGGTTAGTCACAGATACGCAGTATTTT.

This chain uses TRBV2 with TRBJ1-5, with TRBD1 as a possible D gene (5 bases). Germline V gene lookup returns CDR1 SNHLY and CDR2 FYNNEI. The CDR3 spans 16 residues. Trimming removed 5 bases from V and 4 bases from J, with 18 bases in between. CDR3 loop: CASSQQATARNQPQHF. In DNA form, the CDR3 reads TGTGCCAGCAGTCAGCAGGCGACAGCCAGGAATCAGCCCCAGCATTTT. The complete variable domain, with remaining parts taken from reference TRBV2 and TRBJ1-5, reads EPEVTQTPSHQVTQMGQEVILRCVPISNHLYFYWYRQILGQKVEFLVSFYNNEISEKSEIFDDQFSVERPDGSNFTLKIRSTKLEDSAMYFCASSQQATARNQPQHFGDGTRLSIL.

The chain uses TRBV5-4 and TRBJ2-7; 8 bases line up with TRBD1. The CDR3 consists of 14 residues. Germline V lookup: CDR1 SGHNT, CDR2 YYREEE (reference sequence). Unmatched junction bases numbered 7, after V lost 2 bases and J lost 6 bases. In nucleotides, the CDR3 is TGTGCCAGCAGCTTCCCAGGGGGCACTGGCGAGCAGTACTTC. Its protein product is CASSFPGGTGEQYF.

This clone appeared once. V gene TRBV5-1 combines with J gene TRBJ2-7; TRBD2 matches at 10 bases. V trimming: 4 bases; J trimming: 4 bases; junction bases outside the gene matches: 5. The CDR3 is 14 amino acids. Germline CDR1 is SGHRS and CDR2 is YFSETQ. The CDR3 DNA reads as TGCGCCAGCAGCCCCGCTAGCGGGAGTTACGAGCAGTACTTC. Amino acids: CASSPASGSYEQYF.

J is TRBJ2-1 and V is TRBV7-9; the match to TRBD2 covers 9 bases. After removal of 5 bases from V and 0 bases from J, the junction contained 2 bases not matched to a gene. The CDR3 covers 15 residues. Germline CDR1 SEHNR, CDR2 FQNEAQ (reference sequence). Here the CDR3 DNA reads TGTGCCAGCAGCCATAGCGGGAGCTCCTACAATGAGCAGTTCTTC. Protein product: CASSHSGSSYNEQFF.

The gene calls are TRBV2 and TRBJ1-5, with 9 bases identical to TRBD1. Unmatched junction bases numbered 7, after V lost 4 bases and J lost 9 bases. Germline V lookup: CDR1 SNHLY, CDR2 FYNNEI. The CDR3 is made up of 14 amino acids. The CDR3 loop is CASSGQGGDGPQHF. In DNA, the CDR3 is TGTGCCAGCAGTGGACAGGGGGGGGACGGGCCCCAGCATTTT.

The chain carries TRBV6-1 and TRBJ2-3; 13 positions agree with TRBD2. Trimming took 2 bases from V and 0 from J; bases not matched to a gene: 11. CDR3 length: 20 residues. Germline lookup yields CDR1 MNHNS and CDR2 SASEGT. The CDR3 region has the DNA TGTGCCAGCAGTGAAAGACGGACTAGCGGGAGCTCTACTAGCACAGATACGCAGTATTTT. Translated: CASSERRTSGSSTSTDTQYF.

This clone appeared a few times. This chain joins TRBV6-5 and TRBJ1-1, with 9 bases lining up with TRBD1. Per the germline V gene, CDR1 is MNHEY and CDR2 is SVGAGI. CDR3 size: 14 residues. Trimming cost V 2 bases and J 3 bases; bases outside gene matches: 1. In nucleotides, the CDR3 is TGTGCCAGCAGTTACCGGACAGGGGACACTGAAGCTTTCTTT. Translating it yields CASSYRTGDTEAFF.

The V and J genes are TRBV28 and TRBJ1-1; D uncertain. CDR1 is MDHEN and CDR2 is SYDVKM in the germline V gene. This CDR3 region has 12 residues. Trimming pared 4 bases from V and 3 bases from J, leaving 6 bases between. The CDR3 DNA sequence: TGTGCCAGCAGTTACAGCCACACTGAAGCTTTCTTT. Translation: CASSYSHTEAFF.